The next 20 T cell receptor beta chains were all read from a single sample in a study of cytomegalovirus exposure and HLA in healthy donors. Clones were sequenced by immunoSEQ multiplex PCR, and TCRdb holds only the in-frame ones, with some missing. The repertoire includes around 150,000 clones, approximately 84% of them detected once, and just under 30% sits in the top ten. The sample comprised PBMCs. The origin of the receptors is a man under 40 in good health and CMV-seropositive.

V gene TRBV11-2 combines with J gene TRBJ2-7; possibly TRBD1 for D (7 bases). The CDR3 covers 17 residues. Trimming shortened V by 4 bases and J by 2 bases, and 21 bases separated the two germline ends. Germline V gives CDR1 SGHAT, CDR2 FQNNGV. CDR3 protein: CASSSLRGTETAYEQYF. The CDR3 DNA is TGTGCCAGCAGCTCACTTCGGGGGACAGAAACAGCCTACGAGCAGTACTTC.

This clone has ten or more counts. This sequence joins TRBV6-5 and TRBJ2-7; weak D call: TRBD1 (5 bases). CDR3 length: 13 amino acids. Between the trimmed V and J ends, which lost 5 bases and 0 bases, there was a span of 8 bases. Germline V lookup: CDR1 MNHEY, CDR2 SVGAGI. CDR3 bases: TGTGCCAGCAGTATGGGGCCCTCCTACGAGCAGTACTTC. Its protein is CASSMGPSYEQYF.

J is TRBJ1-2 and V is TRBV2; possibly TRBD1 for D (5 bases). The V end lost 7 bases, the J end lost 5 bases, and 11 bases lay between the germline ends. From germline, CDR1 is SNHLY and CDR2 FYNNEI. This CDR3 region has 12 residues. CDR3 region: CASTIDSYGYTF. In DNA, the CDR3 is TGTGCCAGCACCATAGACAGTTATGGCTACACCTTC.

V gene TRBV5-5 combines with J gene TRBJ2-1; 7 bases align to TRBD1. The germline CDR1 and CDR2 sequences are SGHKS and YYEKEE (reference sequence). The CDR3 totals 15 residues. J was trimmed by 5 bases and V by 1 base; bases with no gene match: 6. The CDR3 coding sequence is TGTGCCAGCAGCTTGTTAGGGGGCCCGGACAATGAGCAGTTCTTC. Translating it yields CASSLLGGPDNEQFF.

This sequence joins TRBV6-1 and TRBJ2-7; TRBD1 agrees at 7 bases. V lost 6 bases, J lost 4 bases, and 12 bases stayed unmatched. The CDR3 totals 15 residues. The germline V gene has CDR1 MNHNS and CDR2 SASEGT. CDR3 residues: CASRVGEGQTYEQYF. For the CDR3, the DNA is TGTGCCAGCAGGGTAGGTGAGGGACAGACATACGAGCAGTACTTC.

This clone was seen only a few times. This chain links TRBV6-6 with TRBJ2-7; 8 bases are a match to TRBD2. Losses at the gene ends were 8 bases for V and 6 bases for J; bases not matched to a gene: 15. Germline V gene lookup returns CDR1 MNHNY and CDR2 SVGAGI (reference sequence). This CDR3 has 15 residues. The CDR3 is CASGPQAGEGLEQYF. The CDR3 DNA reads TGTGCCAGCGGACCCCAAGCGGGGGAGGGGCTCGAGCAGTACTTC.

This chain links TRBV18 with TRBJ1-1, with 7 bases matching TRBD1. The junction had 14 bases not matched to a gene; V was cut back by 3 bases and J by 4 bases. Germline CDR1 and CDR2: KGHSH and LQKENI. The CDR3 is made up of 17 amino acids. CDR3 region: CASSPLPAGGKITEAFF. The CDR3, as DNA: TGTGCCAGCTCACCTCTCCCCGCAGGGGGAAAAATCACTGAAGCTTTCTTT.

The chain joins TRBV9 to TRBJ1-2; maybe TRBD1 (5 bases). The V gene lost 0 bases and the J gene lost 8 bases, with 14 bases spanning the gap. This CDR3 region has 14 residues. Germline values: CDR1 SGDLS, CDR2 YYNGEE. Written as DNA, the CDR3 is TGTGCCAGCAGCGTAGTTGGGGGGAAGGGCGGCTACACCTTC. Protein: CASSVVGGKGGYTF.

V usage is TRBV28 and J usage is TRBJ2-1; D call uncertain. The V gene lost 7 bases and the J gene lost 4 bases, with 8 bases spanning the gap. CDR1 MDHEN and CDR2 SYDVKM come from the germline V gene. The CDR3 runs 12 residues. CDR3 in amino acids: CASTTTYNEQFF. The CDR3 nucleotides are TGTGCCAGCACCACCACATACAATGAGCAGTTCTTC.

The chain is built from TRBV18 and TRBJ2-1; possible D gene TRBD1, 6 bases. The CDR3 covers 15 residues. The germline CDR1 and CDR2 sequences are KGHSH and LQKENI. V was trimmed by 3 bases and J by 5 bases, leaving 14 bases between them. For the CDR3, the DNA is TGTGCCAGCTCACCGGGGGCAGGGTGGAACAATGAGCAGTTCTTC. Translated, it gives CASSPGAGWNNEQFF. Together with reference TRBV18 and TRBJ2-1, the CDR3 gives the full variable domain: NAGVMQNPRHLVRRRGQEARLRCSPMKGHSHVYWYRQLPEEGLKFMVYLQKENIIDESGMPKERFSAEFPKEGPSILRIQQVVRGDSAAYFCASSPGAGWNNEQFFGPGTRLTVL.

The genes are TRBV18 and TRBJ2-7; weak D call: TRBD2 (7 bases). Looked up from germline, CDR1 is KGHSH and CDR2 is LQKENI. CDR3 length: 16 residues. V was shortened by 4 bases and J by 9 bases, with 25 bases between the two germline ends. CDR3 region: CASSQGNTAVGGGQYF. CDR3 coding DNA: TGTGCCAGCTCACAAGGAAACACCGCCGTAGGGGGGGGGCAGTACTTC.

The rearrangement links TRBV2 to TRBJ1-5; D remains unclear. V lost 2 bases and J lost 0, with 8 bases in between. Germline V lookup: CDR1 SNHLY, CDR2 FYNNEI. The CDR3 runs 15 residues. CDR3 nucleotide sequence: TGTGCCAGCAGTGAATGGGAGCATAGCAATCAGCCCCAGCATTTT. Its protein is CASSEWEHSNQPQHF.

CDR3 nucleotides: TGCGCCAGCAGCTTAGACAGGGGGTTCGCTGAAGCTTTCTTT. Translating it yields CASSLDRGFAEAFF. This rearrangement joins TRBV5-1 to TRBJ1-1; 9 bases are a match to TRBD1. Germline CDR1 SGHRS, CDR2 YFSETQ. V shed 2 bases, J shed 6 bases, and the junction held 5 bases outside the gene matches. This CDR3 comprises 14 residues.

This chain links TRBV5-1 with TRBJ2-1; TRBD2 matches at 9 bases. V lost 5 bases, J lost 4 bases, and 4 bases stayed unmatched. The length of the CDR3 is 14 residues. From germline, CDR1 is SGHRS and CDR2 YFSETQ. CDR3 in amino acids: CASRGTSSYNEQFF. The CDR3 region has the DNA TGCGCCAGCAGAGGGACTAGCTCTTACAATGAGCAGTTCTTC.

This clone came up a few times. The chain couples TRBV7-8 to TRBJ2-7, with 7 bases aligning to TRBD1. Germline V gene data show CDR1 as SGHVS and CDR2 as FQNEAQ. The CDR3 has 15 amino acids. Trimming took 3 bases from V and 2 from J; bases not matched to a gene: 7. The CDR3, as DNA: TGTGCCAGCAGCTTTCCGACAGGGTTAACCTACGAGCAGTACTTC. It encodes CASSFPTGLTYEQYF.

The CDR3: CASSLGATEAFF. The CDR3 DNA reads TGTGCCAGCAGCTTGGGGGCCACGGAAGCTTTCTTT. The genes are TRBV28 and TRBJ1-1, with D tentatively TRBD1 (6 bases). Trimming took 6 bases from V and 8 from J, leaving 13 bases between them. CDR1 is MDHEN and CDR2 is SYDVKM in the germline V gene. The CDR3 loop spans 12 amino acids. The full variable domain, rest sourced from reference TRBV28 and TRBJ1-1, is DVKVTQSSRYLVKRTGEKVFLECVQDMDHENMFWYRQDPGLGLRLIYFSYDVKMKEKGDIPEGYSVSREKKERFSLILESASTNQTSMYLCASSLGATEAFFGQGTRLTVV.

CDR3 nucleotides: TGCGCCAGCAGCCAACATGGGACTGCCCAAGAGACCCAGTACTTC. It yields the protein CASSQHGTAQETQYF. The rearrangement joins TRBV4-1 to TRBJ2-5; D might be TRBD2 (6 bases). V lost 2 bases and J lost 1, with 11 bases in between. Germline CDR1 MGHRA, CDR2 YSYEKL. The CDR3 consists of 15 residues.

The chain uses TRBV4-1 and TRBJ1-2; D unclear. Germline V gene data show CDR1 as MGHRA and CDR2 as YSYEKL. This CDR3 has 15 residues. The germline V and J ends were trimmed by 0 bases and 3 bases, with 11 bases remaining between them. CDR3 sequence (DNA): TGCGCCAGCAGCCAAGATCTAGGAGCCTACTATGGCTACACCTTC. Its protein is CASSQDLGAYYGYTF.

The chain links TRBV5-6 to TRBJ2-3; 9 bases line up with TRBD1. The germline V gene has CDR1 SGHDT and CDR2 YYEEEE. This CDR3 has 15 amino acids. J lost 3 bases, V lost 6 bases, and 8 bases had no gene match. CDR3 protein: CASNEQGASTDTQYF. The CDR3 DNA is TGTGCCAGCAACGAACAGGGGGCATCGACAGATACGCAGTATTTT.

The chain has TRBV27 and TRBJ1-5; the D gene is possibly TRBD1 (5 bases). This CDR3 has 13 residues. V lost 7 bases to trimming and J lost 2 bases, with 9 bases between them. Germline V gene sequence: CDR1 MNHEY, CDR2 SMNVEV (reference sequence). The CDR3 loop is CASMGRGNQPQHF. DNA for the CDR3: TGTGCCAGCATGGGCAGGGGCAATCAGCCCCAGCATTTT.